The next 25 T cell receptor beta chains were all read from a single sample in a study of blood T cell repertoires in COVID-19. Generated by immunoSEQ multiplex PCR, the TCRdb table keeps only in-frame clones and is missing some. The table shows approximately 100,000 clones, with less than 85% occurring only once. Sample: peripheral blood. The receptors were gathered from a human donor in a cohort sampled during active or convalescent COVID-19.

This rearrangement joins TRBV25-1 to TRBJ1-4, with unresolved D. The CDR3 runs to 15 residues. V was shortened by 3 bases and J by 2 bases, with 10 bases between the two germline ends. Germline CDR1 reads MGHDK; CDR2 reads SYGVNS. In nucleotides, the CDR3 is TGTGCCAGCAGTGAGTTCGGCGGGACTAATGAAAAACTGTTTTTT. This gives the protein CASSEFGGTNEKLFF.

For the CDR3, the DNA is TGTGCCAGCAGTCTAGCGGGAGGACTCTACGAGCAGTACTTC. Protein sequence: CASSLAGGLYEQYF. The rearrangement uses TRBV6-5 and TRBJ2-7; 11 bases match TRBD2. This CDR3 is built from 14 residues. Germline CDR1 reads MNHEY; CDR2 reads SVGAGI. J lost 3 bases, V lost 5 bases, and 3 bases had no gene match.

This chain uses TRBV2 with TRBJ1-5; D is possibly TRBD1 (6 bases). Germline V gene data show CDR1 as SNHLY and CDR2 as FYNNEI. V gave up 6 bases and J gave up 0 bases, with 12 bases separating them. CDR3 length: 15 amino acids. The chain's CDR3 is CASRFRTVSNQPQHF. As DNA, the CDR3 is TGTGCCAGCAGGTTCAGGACAGTTAGCAATCAGCCCCAGCATTTT. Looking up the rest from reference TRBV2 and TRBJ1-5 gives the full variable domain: EPEVTQTPSHQVTQMGQEVILRCVPISNHLYFYWYRQILGQKVEFLVSFYNNEISEKSEIFDDQFSVERPDGSNFTLKIRSTKLEDSAMYFCASRFRTVSNQPQHFGDGTRLSIL.

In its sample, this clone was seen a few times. The CDR3 sequence: CASSNGRGPRTGPNEQYF. In DNA form, the CDR3 reads TGTGCCAGTAGTAACGGACGGGGCCCGCGGACAGGGCCCAACGAGCAGTACTTC. The chain carries TRBV19 and TRBJ2-7, with TRBD1 identical over 8 bases. After removal of 4 bases from V and 5 bases from J, the junction contained 19 bases not matched to a gene. The germline gives CDR1 LNHDA, CDR2 SQIVND (reference sequence). The CDR3 is 18 amino acids.

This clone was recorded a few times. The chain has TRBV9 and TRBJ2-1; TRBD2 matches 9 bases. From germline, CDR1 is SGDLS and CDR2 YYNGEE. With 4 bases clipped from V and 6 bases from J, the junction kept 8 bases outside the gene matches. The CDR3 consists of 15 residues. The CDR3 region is CASSPLAGRINEQFF. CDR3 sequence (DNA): TGTGCCAGCAGCCCACTAGCGGGCCGAATCAATGAGCAGTTCTTC. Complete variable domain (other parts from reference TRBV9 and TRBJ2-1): DSGVTQTPKHLITATGQRVTLRCSPRSGDLSVYWYQQSLDQGLQFLIQYYNGEERAKGNILERFSAQQFPDLHSELNLSSLELGDSALYFCASSPLAGRINEQFFGPGTRLTVL.

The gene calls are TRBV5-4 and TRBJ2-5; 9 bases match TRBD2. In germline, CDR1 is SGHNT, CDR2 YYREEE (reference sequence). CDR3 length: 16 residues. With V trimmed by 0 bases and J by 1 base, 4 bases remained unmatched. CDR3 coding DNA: TGTGCCAGCAGCTTGGTTGCGGGAGGGCCCCAAGAGACCCAGTACTTC. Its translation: CASSLVAGGPQETQYF. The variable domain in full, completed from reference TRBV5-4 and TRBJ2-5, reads ETGVTQSPTHLIKTRGQQVTLRCSSQSGHNTVSWYQQALGQGPQFIFQYYREEENGRGNFPPRFSGLQFPNYSSELNVNALELDDSALYLCASSLVAGGPQETQYFGPGTRLLVL.

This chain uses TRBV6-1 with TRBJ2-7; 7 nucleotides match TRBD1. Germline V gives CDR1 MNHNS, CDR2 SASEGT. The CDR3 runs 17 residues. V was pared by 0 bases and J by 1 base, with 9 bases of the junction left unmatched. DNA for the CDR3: TGTGCCAGCAGTGAAGCGGGCAGGGGGTTTTCATCCTACGAGCAGTACTTC. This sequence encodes CASSEAGRGFSSYEQYF.

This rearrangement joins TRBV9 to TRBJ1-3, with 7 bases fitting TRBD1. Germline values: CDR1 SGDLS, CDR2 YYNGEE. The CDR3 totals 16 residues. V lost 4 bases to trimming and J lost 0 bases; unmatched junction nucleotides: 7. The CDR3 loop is CASSFGTASSGNTIYF. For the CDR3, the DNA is TGTGCCAGCAGCTTCGGGACAGCGAGCTCTGGAAACACCATATATTTT.

CDR3 in amino acids: CASSAGQGEDEQFF. As DNA, the CDR3 is TGTGCCAGCAGCGCTGGACAGGGGGAGGATGAGCAGTTCTTC. This chain connects TRBV9 to TRBJ2-1, with TRBD1 matching 10 bases. The CDR3 has 14 residues. Germline-derived CDR1 and CDR2 are SGDLS and YYNGEE. V lost 3 bases, J lost 8 bases, and 5 bases stayed unmatched. The whole variable domain, filled in from reference TRBV9 and TRBJ2-1, reads DSGVTQTPKHLITATGQRVTLRCSPRSGDLSVYWYQQSLDQGLQFLIQYYNGEERAKGNILERFSAQQFPDLHSELNLSSLELGDSALYFCASSAGQGEDEQFFGPGTRLTVL.

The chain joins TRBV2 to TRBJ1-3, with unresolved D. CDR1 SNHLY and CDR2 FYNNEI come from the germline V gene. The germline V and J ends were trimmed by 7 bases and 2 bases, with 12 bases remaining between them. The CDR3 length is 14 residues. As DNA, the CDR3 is TGTGCCAGCACTAAGTACCAACCTGGAAACACCATATATTTT. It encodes CASTKYQPGNTIYF.

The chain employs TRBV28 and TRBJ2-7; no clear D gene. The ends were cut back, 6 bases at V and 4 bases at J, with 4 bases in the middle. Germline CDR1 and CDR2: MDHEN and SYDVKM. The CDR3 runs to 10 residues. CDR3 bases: TGTGCCAGCAGACAATACGAGCAGTACTTC. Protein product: CASRQYEQYF.

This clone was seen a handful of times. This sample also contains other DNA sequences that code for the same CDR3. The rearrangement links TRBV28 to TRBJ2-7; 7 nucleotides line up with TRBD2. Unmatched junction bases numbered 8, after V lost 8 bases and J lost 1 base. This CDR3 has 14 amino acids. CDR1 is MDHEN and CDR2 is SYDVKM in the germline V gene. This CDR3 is CASLRGGSSYEQYF. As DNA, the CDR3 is TGTGCCAGCCTTAGAGGCGGGAGTTCCTACGAGCAGTACTTC.

As DNA, the CDR3 is TGTGCCAGCAGTTTACAGGCTAGCTATTCCGAGCAGTACTTC. Translation gives CASSLQASYSEQYF. The chain recombines TRBV27 with TRBJ2-7; D is perhaps TRBD2 (5 bases). The ends were cut back, 2 bases at V and 6 bases at J, with 14 bases in the middle. The CDR3 is 14 residues long. CDR1 and CDR2 from the germline V gene are MNHEY and SMNVEV (reference sequence).

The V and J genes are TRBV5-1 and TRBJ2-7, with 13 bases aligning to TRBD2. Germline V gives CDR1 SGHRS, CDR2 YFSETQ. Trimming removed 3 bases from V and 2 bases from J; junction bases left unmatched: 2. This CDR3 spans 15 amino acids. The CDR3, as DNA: TGCGCCAGCAGCTCGGGACTAGCGGGGACCTACGAGCAGTACTTC. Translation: CASSSGLAGTYEQYF. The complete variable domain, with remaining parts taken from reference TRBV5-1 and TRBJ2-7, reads KAGVTQTPRYLIKTRGQQVTLSCSPISGHRSVSWYQQTPGQGLQFLFEYFSETQRNKGNFPGRFSGRQFSNSRSEMNVSTLELGDSALYLCASSSGLAGTYEQYFGPGTRLTVT.

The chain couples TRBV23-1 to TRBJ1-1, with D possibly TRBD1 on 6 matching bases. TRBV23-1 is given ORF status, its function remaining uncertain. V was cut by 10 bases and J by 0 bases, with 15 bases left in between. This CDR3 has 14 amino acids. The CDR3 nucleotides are TGCGCCACAGGAGGACAGCACGTGAACACTGAAGCTTTCTTT. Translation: CATGGQHVNTEAFF.

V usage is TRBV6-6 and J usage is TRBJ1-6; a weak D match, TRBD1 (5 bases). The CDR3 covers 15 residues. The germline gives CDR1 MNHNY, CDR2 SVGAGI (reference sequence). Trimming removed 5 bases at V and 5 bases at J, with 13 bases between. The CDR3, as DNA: TGTGCCAGCAGTCGTTGGGAGGGGAATAATTCACCCCTCCACTTT. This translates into CASSRWEGNNSPLHF.

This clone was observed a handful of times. The chain's CDR3 is CASSPGTHSNQPQHF. The CDR3 nucleotides read TGTGCCAGCTCACCGGGGACACATAGCAATCAGCCCCAGCATTTT. The chain recombines TRBV18 with TRBJ1-5, with a tentative D call TRBD1 (6 bases). Germline-derived CDR1 and CDR2 are KGHSH and LQKENI. The CDR3 runs 15 residues. Trimming removed 3 bases at V and 0 bases at J, with 9 bases between.

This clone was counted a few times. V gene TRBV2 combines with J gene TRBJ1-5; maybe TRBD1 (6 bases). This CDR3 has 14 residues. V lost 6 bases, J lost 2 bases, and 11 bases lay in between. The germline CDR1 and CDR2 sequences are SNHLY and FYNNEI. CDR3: CASSGQFGNQPQHF. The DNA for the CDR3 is TGTGCCAGCAGCGGACAGTTCGGCAATCAGCCCCAGCATTTT. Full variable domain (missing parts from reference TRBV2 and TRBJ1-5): EPEVTQTPSHQVTQMGQEVILRCVPISNHLYFYWYRQILGQKVEFLVSFYNNEISEKSEIFDDQFSVERPDGSNFTLKIRSTKLEDSAMYFCASSGQFGNQPQHFGDGTRLSIL.

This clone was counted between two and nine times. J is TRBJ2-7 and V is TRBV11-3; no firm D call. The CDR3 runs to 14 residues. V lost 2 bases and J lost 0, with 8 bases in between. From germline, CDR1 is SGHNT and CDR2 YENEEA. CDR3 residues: CASSLNPGSYEQYF. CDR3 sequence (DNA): TGTGCCAGCAGCTTAAATCCAGGCTCCTACGAGCAGTACTTC.

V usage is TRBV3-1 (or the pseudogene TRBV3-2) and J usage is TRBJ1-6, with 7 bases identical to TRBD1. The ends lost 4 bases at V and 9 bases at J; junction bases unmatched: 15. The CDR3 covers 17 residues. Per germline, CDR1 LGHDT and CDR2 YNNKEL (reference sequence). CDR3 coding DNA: TGTGCCAGCAGCCCCCTCCGAGGGGGCGACGGGTTTTCACCCCTCCACTTT. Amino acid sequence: CASSPLRGGDGFSPLHF.

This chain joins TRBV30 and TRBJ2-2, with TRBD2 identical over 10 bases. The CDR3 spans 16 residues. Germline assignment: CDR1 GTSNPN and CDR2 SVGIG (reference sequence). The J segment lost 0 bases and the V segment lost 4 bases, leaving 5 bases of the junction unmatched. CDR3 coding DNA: TGTGCCTGGACTAGCGGGAGTAGGGCGAACACCGGGGAGCTGTTTTTT. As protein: CAWTSGSRANTGELFF. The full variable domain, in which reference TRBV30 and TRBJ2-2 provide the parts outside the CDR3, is SQTIHQWPATLVQPVGSPLSLECTVEGTSNPNLYWYRQAAGRGLQLLFYSVGIGQISSEVPQNLSASRPQDRQFILSSKKLLLSDSGFYLCAWTSGSRANTGELFFGEGSRLTVL.

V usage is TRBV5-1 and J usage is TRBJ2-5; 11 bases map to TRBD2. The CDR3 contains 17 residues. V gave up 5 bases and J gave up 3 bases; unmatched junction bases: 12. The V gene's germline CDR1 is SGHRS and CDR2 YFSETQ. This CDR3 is CASRTNPGTSGEETQYF. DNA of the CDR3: TGCGCCAGCAGAACAAACCCCGGGACTAGCGGTGAAGAGACCCAGTACTTC.

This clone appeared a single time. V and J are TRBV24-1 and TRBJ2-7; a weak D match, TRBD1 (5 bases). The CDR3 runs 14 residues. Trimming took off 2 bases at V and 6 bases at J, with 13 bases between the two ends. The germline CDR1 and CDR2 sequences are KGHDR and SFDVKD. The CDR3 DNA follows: TGTGCCACCAGTGATTCCACAGGTTCTGGCGAGCAGTACTTC. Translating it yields CATSDSTGSGEQYF.

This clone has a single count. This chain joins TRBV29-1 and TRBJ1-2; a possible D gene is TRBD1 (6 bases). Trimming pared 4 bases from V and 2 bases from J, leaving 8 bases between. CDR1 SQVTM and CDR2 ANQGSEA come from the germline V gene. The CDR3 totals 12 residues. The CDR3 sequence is CSVVGGNYGYTF. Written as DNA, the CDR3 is TGCAGCGTTGTAGGGGGAAACTATGGCTACACCTTC.

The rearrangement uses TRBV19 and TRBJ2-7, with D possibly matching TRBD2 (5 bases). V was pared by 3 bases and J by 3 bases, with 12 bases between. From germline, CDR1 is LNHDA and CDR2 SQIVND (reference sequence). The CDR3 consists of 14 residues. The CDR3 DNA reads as TGTGCCAGTAGTATTTCCCGAGGGAACTACGAGCAGTACTTC. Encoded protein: CASSISRGNYEQYF. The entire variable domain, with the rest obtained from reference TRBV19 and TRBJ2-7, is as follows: DGGITQSPKYLFRKEGQNVTLSCEQNLNHDAMYWYRQDPGQGLRLIYYSQIVNDFQKGDIAEGYSVSREKKESFPLTVTSAQKNPTAFYLCASSISRGNYEQYFGPGTRLTVT.